The T cell receptor beta chain described here comes from a study of blood T cell repertoires in COVID-19. Across the study: The United States, Italy and Spain were the sources of the acute and convalescent COVID-19 samples.

Clones were read by immunoSEQ multiplex PCR, and TCRdb kept only the in-frame ones, dropping some. Of about 250,000 clones listed, around 83% are singletons. The germline CDR1 and CDR2 sequences are SGHRS and YFSETQ. Trimming shortened V by 5 bases and J by 6 bases, and 9 bases separated the two germline ends. This CDR3 spans 13 amino acids. This chain connects TRBV5-1 to TRBJ1-6; D unresolved. The TCR comes from a man at least 80 years old with acute or convalescent COVID-19. Sequencing was done on a sample of peripheral blood. The CDR3: CASSEGSNSPLHF. The CDR3 DNA follows: TGCGCCAGCAGTGAGGGTAGTAATTCACCCCTCCACTTT.